This T cell receptor (beta chain) stems from a study of cytomegalovirus exposure and HLA in healthy donors. Study-wide results and limits: According to a later analysis, most TCR beta chains associated with CMV appeared HLA-restricted. Sequencing probably produced one cluster of sequence variants that were highly shared. Associated with HLA alleles at 0.05 false discovery rate in a later analysis were 16,951 TCR beta sequences.

Healthy bone marrow donors formed the donor group. Primers included in the PCR were 60 Vbeta and 13 Jbeta primers. Repertoires were generated with immunoSEQ multiplex PCR, while TCRdb's copy carries only in-frame clones and drops some. The sample lists more than 110,000 clones, roughly 70% seen once, with under 2.5% in the top ten. CDR3 length: 15 residues. Germline CDR1 is MGHRA and CDR2 is YSYEKL. The J segment lost 0 bases and the V segment lost 2 bases, leaving 0 bases of the junction unmatched. In the case of this clone: What it binds is not known.

The TCR originated in a woman aged 60-70 years in good health and CMV-seropositive. This sequence joins TRBV4-1 and TRBJ2-3; 9 bases match TRBD2. The sequenced sample consisted of PBMCs. CDR3 nucleotides: TGCGCCAGCAGCCAACTAGCGGGGAGCACAGATACGCAGTATTTT. Encoded protein: CASSQLAGSTDTQYF.